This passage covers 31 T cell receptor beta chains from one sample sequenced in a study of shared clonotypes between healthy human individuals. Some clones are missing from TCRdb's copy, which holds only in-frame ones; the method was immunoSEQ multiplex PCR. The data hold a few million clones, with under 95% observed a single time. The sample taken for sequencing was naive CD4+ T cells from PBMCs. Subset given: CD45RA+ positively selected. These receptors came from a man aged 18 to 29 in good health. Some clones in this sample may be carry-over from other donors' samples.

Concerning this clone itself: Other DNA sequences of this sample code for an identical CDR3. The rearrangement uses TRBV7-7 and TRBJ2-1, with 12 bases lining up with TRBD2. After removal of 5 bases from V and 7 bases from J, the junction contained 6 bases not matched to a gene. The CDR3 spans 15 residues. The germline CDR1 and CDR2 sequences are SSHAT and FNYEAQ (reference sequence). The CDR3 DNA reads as TGTGCCAGCAGCGTCCGACTAGCGGGAGTTAATGAGCAGTTCTTC. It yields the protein CASSVRLAGVNEQFF.

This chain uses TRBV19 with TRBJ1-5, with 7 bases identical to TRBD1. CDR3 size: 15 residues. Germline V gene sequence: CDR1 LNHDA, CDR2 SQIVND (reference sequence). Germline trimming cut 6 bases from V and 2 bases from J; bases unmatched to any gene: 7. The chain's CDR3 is CASRETGRGNQPQHF. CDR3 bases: TGTGCCAGTAGGGAGACAGGGCGAGGCAATCAGCCCCAGCATTTT.

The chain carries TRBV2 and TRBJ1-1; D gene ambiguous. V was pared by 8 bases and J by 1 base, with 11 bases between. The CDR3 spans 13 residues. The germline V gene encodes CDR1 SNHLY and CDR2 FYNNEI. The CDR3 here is CASAQQQNTEAFF. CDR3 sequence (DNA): TGTGCCAGCGCCCAACAGCAGAACACTGAAGCTTTCTTT.

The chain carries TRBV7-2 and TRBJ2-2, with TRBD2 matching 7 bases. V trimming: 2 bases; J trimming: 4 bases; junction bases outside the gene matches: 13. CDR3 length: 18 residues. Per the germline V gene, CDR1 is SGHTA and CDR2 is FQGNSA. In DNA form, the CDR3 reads TGTGCCAGCAGCTTAAATTTATTGCGGGAGCTGGTCACCGGGGAGCTGTTTTTT. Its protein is CASSLNLLRELVTGELFF.

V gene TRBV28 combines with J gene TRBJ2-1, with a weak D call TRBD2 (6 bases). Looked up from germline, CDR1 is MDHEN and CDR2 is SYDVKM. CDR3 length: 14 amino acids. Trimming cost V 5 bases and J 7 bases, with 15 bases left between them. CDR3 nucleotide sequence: TGTGCCAGCAGTCGCTCCACTAGCAAGAATGAGCAGTTCTTC. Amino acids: CASSRSTSKNEQFF.

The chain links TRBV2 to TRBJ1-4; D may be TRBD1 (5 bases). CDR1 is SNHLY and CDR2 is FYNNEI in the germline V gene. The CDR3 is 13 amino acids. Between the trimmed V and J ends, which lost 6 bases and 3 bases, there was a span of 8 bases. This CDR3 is CASRGVPNEKLFF. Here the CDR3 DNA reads TGTGCCAGCAGGGGGGTGCCTAATGAAAAACTGTTTTTT.

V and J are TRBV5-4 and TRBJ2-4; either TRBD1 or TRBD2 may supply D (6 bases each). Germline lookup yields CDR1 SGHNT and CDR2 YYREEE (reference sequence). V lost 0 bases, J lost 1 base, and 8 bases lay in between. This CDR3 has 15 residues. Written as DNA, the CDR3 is TGTGCCAGCAGCTTGGCGGGGGCGGCCAAAAACATTCAGTACTTC. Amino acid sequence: CASSLAGAAKNIQYF.

CDR3 sequence reads: CASSPDKRVPETQYF. The DNA for the CDR3 is TGTGCCAGCAGCCCTGACAAGCGGGTACCAGAGACCCAGTACTTC. This rearrangement joins TRBV7-9 to TRBJ2-5, with a tentative D call TRBD2 (6 bases). The CDR3 extends over 15 amino acids. Germline-derived CDR1 and CDR2 are SEHNR and FQNEAQ (reference sequence). The germline V and J ends were trimmed by 5 bases and 4 bases, with 17 bases remaining between them.

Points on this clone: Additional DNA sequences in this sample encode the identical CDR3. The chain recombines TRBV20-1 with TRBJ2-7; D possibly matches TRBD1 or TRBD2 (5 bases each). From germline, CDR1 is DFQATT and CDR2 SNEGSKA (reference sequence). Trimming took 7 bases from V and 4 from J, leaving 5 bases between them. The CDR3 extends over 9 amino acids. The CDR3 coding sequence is TGCAGTGGGGGGTACGAGCAGTACTTC. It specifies CSGGYEQYF.

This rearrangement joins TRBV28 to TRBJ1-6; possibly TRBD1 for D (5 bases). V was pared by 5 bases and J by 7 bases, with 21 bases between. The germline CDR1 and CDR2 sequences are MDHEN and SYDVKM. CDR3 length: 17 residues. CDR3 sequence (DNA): TGTGCCAGCAGTGGAAGTCAGTGGGCAGGGTGGAATTCACCCCTCCACTTT. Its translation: CASSGSQWAGWNSPLHF.

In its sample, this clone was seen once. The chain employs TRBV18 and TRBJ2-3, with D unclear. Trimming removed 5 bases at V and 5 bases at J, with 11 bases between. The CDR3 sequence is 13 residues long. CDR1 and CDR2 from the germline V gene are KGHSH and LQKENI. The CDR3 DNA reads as TGTGCCAGCTCAGAGACTCATGGAGATACGCAGTATTTT. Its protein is CASSETHGDTQYF.

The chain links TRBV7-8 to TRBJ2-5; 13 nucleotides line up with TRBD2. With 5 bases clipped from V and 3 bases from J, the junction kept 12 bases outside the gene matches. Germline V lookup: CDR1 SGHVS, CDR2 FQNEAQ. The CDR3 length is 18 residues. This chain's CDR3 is CASSVGLAGDHLKETQYF. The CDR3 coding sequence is TGTGCCAGCAGCGTAGGACTAGCGGGAGACCACTTAAAAGAGACCCAGTACTTC. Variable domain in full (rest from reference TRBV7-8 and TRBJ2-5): GAGVSQSPRYKVAKRGQDVALRCDPISGHVSLFWYQQALGQGPEFLTYFQNEAQLDKSGLPSDRFFAERPEGSVSTLKIQRTQQEDSAVYLCASSVGLAGDHLKETQYFGPGTRLLVL.

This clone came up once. As DNA, the CDR3 is TGTGCCAGCAGTAGAAGGACAGGGTTTATCAATCAGCCCCAGCATTTT. As protein: CASSRRTGFINQPQHF. The chain is built from TRBV2 and TRBJ1-5, with 8 bases matching TRBD1. J gave up 3 bases and V 5 bases, and 9 bases lay outside the gene matches. Germline V gives CDR1 SNHLY, CDR2 FYNNEI. CDR3 length: 16 residues.

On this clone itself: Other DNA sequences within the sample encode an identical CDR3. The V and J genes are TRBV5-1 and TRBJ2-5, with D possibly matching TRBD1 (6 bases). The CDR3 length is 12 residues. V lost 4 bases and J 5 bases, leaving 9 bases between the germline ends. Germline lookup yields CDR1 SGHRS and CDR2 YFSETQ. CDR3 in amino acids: CASSPQGETQYF. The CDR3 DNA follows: TGCGCCAGCAGCCCCCAGGGGGAGACCCAGTACTTC.

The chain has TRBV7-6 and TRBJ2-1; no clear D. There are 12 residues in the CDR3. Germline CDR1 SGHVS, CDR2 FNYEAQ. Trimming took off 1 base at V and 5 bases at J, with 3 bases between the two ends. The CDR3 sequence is CASSLVNNEQFF. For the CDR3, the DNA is TGTGCCAGCAGCTTAGTAAACAATGAGCAGTTCTTC.

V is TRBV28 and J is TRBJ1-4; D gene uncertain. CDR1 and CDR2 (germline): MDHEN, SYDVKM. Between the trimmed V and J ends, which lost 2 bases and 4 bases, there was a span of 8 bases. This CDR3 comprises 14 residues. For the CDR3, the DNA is TGTGCCAGCAGTTTACCCAGAAATAATGAAAAACTGTTTTTT. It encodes CASSLPRNNEKLFF.

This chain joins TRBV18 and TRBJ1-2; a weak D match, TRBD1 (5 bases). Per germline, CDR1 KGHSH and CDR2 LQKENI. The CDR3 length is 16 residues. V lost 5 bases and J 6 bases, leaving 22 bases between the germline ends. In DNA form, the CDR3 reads TGTGCCAGCTCATTCAACCGGGACGTAGGACTGGATGGCTACACCTTC. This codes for CASSFNRDVGLDGYTF. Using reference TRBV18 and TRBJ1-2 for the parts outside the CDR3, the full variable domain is NAGVMQNPRHLVRRRGQEARLRCSPMKGHSHVYWYRQLPEEGLKFMVYLQKENIIDESGMPKERFSAEFPKEGPSILRIQQVVRGDSAAYFCASSFNRDVGLDGYTFGSGTRLTVV.

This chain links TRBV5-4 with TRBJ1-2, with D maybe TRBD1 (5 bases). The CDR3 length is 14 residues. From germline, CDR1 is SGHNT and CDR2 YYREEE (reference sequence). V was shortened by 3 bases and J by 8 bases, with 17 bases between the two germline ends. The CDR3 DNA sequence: TGTGCCAGCAGCTCTACTGGGCAGGGCCGGGGCTACACCTTC. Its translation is CASSSTGQGRGYTF.

The CDR3 DNA sequence: TGTGCCAGCAGTTCAGGCGCTGAAGCTTTCTTT. Its protein is CASSSGAEAFF. V gene TRBV7-8 combines with J gene TRBJ1-1; D gene ambiguous. Germline assignment: CDR1 SGHVS and CDR2 FQNEAQ. There are 11 residues in the CDR3. Trimming cost V 6 bases and J 6 bases, with 8 bases left between them.

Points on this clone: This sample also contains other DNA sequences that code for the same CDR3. DNA for the CDR3: TGTGCCAGCAGCTTGGACGGCAATCAGCCCCAGCATTTT. Translated, it gives CASSLDGNQPQHF. The chain is built from TRBV7-9 and TRBJ1-5; no firm D call. Germline CDR1 reads SEHNR; CDR2 reads FQNEAQ (reference sequence). The CDR3 has 13 residues. Trimming left V 3 bases short and J 2 bases short, with 5 bases between. Full variable domain (missing parts from reference TRBV7-9 and TRBJ1-5): DTGVSQNPRHKITKRGQNVTFRCDPISEHNRLYWYRQTLGQGPEFLTYFQNEAQLEKSRLLSDRFSAERPKGSFSTLEIQRTEQGDSAMYLCASSLDGNQPQHFGDGTRLSIL.

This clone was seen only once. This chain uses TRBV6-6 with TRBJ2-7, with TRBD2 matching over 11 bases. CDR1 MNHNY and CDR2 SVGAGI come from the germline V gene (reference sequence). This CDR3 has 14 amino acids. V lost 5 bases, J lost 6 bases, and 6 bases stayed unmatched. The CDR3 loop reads CASSRLAGLGEQYF. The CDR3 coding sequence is TGTGCCAGCAGTCGACTAGCGGGACTGGGCGAGCAGTACTTC.

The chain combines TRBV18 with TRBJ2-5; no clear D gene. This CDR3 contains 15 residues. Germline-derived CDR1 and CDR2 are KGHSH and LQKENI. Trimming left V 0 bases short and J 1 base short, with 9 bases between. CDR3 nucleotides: TGTGCCAGCTCACCACCCAGTACCGTCCAAGAGACCCAGTACTTC. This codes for CASSPPSTVQETQYF. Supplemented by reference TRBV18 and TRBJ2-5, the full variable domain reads NAGVMQNPRHLVRRRGQEARLRCSPMKGHSHVYWYRQLPEEGLKFMVYLQKENIIDESGMPKERFSAEFPKEGPSILRIQQVVRGDSAAYFCASSPPSTVQETQYFGPGTRLLVL.

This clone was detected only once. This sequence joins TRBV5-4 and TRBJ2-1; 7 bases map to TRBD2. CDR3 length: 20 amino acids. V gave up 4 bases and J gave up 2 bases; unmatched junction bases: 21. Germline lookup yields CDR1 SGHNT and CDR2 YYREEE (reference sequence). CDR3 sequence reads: CASSDKTANRAGPTYNEQFF. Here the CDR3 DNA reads TGTGCCAGCAGCGACAAGACTGCGAATCGAGCGGGACCAACCTACAATGAGCAGTTCTTC.

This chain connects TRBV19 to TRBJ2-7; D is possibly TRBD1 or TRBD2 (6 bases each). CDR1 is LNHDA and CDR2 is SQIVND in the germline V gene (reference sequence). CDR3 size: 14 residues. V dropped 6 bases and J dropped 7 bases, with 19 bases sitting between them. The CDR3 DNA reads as TGTGCCAGTAGCCCCCCGGGGGCACAACCGGAGCAGTACTTC. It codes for CASSPPGAQPEQYF.

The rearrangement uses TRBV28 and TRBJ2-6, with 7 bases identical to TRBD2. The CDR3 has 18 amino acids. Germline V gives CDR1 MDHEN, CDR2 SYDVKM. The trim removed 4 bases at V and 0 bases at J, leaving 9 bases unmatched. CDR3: CASSSPSGRASGANVLTF. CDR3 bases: TGTGCCAGCAGTTCCCCCTCGGGGAGGGCCTCTGGGGCCAACGTCCTGACTTTC. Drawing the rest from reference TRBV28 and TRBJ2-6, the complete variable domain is DVKVTQSSRYLVKRTGEKVFLECVQDMDHENMFWYRQDPGLGLRLIYFSYDVKMKEKGDIPEGYSVSREKKERFSLILESASTNQTSMYLCASSSPSGRASGANVLTFGAGSRLTVL.

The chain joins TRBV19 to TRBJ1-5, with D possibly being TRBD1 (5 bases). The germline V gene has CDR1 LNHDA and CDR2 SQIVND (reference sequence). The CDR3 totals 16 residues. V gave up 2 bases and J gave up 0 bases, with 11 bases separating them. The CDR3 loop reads CASSIRQGLSNQPQHF. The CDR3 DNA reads TGTGCCAGTAGTATACGCCAGGGCCTTAGCAATCAGCCCCAGCATTTT.

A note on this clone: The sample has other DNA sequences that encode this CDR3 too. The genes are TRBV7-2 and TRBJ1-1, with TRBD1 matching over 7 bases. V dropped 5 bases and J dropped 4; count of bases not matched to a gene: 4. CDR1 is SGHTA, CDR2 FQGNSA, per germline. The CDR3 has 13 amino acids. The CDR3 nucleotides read TGTGCCAGCAGCCTGGACAGGAGCACTGAAGCTTTCTTT. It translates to CASSLDRSTEAFF.

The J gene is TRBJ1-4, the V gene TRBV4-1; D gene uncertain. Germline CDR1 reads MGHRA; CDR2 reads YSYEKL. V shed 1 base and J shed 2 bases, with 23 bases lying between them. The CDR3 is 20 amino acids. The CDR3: CASSQAIIQWEVRTNEKLFF. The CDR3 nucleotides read TGCGCCAGCAGCCAAGCCATAATACAGTGGGAAGTTCGCACTAATGAAAAACTGTTTTTT.

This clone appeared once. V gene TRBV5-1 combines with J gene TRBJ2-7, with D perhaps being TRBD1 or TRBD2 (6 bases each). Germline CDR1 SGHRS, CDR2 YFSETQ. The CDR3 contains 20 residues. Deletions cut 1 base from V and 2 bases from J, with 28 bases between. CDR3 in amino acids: CASSLKGGSTHPGGTYEQYF. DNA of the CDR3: TGCGCCAGCAGCTTGAAGGGGGGCAGCACCCACCCCGGGGGTACCTACGAGCAGTACTTC. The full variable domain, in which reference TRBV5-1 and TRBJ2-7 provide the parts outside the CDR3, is KAGVTQTPRYLIKTRGQQVTLSCSPISGHRSVSWYQQTPGQGLQFLFEYFSETQRNKGNFPGRFSGRQFSNSRSEMNVSTLELGDSALYLCASSLKGGSTHPGGTYEQYFGPGTRLTVT.

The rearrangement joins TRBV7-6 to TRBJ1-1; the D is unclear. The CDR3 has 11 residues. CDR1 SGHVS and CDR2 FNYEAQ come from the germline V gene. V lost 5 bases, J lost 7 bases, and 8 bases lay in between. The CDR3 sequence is CASSQQYEAFF. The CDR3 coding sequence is TGTGCCAGCAGCCAACAGTATGAAGCTTTCTTT.

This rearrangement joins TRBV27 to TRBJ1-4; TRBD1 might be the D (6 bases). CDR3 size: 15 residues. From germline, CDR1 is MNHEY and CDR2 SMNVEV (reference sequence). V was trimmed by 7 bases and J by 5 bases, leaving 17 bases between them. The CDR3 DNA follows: TGTGCCAGCACCCCGGGGACATCCGCGAATGAAAAACTGTTTTTT. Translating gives CASTPGTSANEKLFF.